The clone carrying this T cell receptor beta chain was found many times. What it binds is unknown. V shed 0 bases and J shed 11 bases, with 7 bases lying between them. The CDR3 covers 11 residues. Germline V gene lookup returns CDR1 SEHNR and CDR2 FQNEAQ (reference sequence). This record comes from a study of T-cell reconstitution after alpha-beta-depleted transplantation in children. The study's findings and limits: A year had passed since transplant, and T-cell counts and diversity by then came mostly from newly produced T cells. Some patients showed high day-60 TCRbeta diversity, which derived from surviving recipient T cells and thymic progenitors. At around two months after transplant, the alpha-beta T cells were reportedly derived from several hundred expanded clones that came from non-depleted graft cells.

It was with unique molecular identifiers that the TCRbeta library was prepared. TCRdb re-called the PCR reads with MiXCR, one entry per CDR3 protein. There are about 29,000 distinct CDR3 sequences in the sample; 6.3% occur only once, and approximately 7% lies in the top ten. The chain employs TRBV7-9 and TRBJ1-2; D unclear. The sequence was collected from a male patient younger than 18 who had a stem cell transplant for acute myeloid leukemia, so the T cells may come from the graft donor. This material consisted of PBMCs, mostly from graft donor cells, taken 180 days after TCRalphabeta/CD19-depleted stem cell transplant. Here the CDR3 reads CASSLATGYTF. The CDR3 nucleotides are TGTGCCAGCAGCTTAGCGACCGGGTACACCTTC. Using reference TRBV7-9 and TRBJ1-2 for the parts outside the CDR3, the full variable domain is DTGVSQNPRHKITKRGQNVTFRCDPISEHNRLYWYRQTLGQGPEFLTYFQNEAQLEKSRLLSDRFSAERPKGSFSTLEIQRTEQGDSAMYLCASSLATGYTFGSGTRLTVV.